This T cell receptor (beta chain) stems from a study of cytomegalovirus exposure and HLA in healthy donors. V lost 3 bases, J lost 7 bases, and 14 bases lay in between. The CDR3 extends over 14 amino acids. Germline CDR1 reads SGDLS; CDR2 reads YYNGEE. Both 60 Vbeta primers and 13 Jbeta primers went into the PCR. Here immunoSEQ multiplex PCR was the method, and the copy in TCRdb shows in-frame clones only, minus some. The data show more than 150,000 clones, about 88% seen once. The sample taken for sequencing was PBMCs. The receptor comes from a girl under three years old in good health and CMV-seronegative. The chain combines TRBV9 with TRBJ2-1, with D unclear. The CDR3 nucleotides read TGTGCCAGCAGCGGCGCCCTCCCTAGTAATGAGCAGTTCTTC. Its protein product is CASSGALPSNEQFF.